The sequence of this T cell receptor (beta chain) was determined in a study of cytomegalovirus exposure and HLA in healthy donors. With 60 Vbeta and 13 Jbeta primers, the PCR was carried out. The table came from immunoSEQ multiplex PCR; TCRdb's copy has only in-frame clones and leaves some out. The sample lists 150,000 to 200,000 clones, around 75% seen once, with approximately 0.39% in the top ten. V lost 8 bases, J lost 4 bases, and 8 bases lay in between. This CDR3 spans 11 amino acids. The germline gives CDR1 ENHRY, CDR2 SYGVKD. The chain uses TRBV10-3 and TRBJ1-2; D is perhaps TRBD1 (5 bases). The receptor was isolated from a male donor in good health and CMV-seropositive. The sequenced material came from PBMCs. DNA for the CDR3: TGTGCCATCGGGGACTCCTATGGCTACACCTTC. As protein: CAIGDSYGYTF.